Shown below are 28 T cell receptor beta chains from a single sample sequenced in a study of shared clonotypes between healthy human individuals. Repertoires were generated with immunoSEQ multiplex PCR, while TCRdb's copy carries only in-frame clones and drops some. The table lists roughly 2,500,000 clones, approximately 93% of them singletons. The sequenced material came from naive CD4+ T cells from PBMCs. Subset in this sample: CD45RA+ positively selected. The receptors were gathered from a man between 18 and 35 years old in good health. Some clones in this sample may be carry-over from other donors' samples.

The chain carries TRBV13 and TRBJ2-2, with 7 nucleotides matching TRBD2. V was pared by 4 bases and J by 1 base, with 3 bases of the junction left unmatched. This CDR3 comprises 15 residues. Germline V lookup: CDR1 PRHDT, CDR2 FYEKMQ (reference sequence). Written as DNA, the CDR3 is TGTGCCAGCAGCTGGGAGCGGGAGAACACCGGGGAGCTGTTTTTT. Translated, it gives CASSWERENTGELFF.

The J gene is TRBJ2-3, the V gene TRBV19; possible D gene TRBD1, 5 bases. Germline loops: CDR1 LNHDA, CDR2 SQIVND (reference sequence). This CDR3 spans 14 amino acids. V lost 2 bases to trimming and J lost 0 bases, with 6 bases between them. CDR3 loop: CASSIQGSTDTQYF. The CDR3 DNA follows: TGTGCCAGTAGTATACAGGGAAGCACAGATACGCAGTATTTT.

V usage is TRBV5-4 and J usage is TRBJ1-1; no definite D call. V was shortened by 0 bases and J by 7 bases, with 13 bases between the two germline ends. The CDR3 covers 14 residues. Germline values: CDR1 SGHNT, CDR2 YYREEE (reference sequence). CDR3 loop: CASSLGSQTVEAFF. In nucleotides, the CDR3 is TGTGCCAGCAGCTTGGGGTCCCAAACAGTTGAAGCTTTCTTT.

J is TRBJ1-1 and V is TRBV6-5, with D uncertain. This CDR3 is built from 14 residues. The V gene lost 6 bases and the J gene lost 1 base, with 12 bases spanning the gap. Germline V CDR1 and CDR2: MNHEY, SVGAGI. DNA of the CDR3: TGTGCCAGCAGCTCCTGGGGAGCGAACACTGAAGCTTTCTTT. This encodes CASSSWGANTEAFF.

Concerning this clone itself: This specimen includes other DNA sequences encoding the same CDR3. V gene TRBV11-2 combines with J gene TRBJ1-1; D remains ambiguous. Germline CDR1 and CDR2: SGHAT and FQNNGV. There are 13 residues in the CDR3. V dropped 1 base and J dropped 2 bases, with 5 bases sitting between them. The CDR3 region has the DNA TGTGCCAGCAGCTTAGGCCTAAACACTGAAGCTTTCTTT. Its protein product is CASSLGLNTEAFF. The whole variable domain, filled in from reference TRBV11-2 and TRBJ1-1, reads EAGVAQSPRYKIIEKRQSVAFWCNPISGHATLYWYQQILGQGPKLLIQFQNNGVVDDSQLPKDRFSAERLKGVDSTLKIQPAKLEDSAVYLCASSLGLNTEAFFGQGTRLTVV.

This CDR3 reads CASSLSTSGANTGELFF. In nucleotides, the CDR3 is TGCGCCAGCAGCTTATCTACTAGCGGGGCAAACACCGGGGAGCTGTTTTTT. The chain links TRBV5-1 to TRBJ2-2, with 10 positions matching TRBD2. V lost 2 bases to trimming and J lost 2 bases; unmatched junction nucleotides: 6. The CDR3 is 17 residues long. Looked up from germline, CDR1 is SGHRS and CDR2 is YFSETQ.

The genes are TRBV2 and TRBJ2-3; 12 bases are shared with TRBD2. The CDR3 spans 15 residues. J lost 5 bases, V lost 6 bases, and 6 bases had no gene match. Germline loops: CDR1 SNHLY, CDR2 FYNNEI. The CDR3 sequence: CASRGTSGPGDTQYF. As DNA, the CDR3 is TGTGCCAGCAGGGGGACTAGCGGGCCCGGAGATACGCAGTATTTT. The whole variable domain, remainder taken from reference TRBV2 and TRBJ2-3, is EPEVTQTPSHQVTQMGQEVILRCVPISNHLYFYWYRQILGQKVEFLVSFYNNEISEKSEIFDDQFSVERPDGSNFTLKIRSTKLEDSAMYFCASRGTSGPGDTQYFGPGTRLTVL.

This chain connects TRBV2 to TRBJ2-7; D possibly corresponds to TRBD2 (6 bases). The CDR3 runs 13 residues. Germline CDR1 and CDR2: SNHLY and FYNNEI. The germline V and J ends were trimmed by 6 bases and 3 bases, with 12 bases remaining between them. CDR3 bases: TGTGCCAGCAGAAGGGACTCGCTCTACGAGCAGTACTTC. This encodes CASRRDSLYEQYF.

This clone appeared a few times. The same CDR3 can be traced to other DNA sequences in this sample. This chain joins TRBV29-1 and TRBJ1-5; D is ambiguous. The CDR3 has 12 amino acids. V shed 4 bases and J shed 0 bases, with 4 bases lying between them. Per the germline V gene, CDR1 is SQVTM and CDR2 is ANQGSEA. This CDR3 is CSVGDSNQPQHF. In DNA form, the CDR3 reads TGCAGCGTTGGGGATAGCAATCAGCCCCAGCATTTT.

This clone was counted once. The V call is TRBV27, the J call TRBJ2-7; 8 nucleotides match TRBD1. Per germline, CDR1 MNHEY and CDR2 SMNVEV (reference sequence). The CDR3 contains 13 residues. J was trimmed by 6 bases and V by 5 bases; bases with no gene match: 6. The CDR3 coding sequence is TGTGCCAGCAGTCGCCGACAGGGGTCCGAGCAGTACTTC. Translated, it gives CASSRRQGSEQYF.

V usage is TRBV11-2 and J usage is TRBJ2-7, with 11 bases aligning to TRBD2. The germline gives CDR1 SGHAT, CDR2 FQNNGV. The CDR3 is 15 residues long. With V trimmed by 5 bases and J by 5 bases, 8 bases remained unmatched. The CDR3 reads CASSGTSGSSDEQYF. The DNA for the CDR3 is TGTGCCAGCAGCGGAACTAGCGGGAGTTCCGACGAGCAGTACTTC.

The CDR3 is CASSPGGGQGHYGYTF. The CDR3 DNA is TGTGCCAGCAGCCCCGGGGGGGGACAGGGACACTATGGCTACACCTTC. This rearrangement joins TRBV9 to TRBJ1-2; 9 bases fit TRBD1. Trimming cost V 4 bases and J 3 bases; bases outside gene matches: 10. The CDR3 consists of 16 residues. From germline, CDR1 is SGDLS and CDR2 YYNGEE.

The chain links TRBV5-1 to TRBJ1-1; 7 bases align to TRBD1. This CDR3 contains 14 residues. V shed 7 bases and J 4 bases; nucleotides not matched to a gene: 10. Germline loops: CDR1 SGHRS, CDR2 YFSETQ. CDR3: CASGRQGVGTEAFF. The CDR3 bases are TGCGCCAGCGGAAGACAGGGTGTGGGCACTGAAGCTTTCTTT.

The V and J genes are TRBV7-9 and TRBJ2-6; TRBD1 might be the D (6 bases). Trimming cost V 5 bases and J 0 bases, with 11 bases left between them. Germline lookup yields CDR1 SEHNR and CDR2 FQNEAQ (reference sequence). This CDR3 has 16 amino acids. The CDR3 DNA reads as TGTGCCAGCAGCCCCCCGGGACACTCTGGGGCCAACGTCCTGACTTTC. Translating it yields CASSPPGHSGANVLTF.

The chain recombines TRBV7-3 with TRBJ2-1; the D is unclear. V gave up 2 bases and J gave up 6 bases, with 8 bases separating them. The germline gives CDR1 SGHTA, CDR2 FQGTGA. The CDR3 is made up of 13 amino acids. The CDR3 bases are TGTGCCAGCAGCTTACAGCTAAGCAATGAGCAGTTCTTC. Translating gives CASSLQLSNEQFF.

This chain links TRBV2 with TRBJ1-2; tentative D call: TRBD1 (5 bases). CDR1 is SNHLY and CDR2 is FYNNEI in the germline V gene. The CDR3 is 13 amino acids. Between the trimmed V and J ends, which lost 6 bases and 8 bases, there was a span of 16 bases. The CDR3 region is CASSFGTASGYTF. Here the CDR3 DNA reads TGTGCCAGCAGCTTCGGGACTGCTAGCGGCTACACCTTC. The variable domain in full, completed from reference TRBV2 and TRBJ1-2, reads EPEVTQTPSHQVTQMGQEVILRCVPISNHLYFYWYRQILGQKVEFLVSFYNNEISEKSEIFDDQFSVERPDGSNFTLKIRSTKLEDSAMYFCASSFGTASGYTFGSGTRLTVV.

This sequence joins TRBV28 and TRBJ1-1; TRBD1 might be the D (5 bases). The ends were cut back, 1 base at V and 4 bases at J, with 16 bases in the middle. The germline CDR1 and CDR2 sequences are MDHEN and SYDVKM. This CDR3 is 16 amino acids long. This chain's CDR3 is CASSLSGPRGATEAFF. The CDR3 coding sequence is TGTGCCAGCAGTTTATCCGGGCCCCGCGGGGCCACTGAAGCTTTCTTT. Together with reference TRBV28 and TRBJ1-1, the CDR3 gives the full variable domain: DVKVTQSSRYLVKRTGEKVFLECVQDMDHENMFWYRQDPGLGLRLIYFSYDVKMKEKGDIPEGYSVSREKKERFSLILESASTNQTSMYLCASSLSGPRGATEAFFGQGTRLTVV.

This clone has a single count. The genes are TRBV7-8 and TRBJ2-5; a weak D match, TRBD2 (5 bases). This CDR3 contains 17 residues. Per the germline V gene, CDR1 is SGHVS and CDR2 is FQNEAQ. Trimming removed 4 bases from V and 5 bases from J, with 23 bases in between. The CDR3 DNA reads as TGTGCCAGCAGCTCGCGCGAAAGTAGGGCGGGTTTCGAGACCCAGTACTTC. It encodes CASSSRESRAGFETQYF.

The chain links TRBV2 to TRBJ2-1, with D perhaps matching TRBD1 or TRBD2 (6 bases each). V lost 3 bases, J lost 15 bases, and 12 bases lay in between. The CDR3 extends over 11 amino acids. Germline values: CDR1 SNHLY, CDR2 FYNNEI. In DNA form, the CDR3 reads TGTGCCAGCAGTGAGTTGGGGGGCGGGTTCTTC. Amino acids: CASSELGGGFF.

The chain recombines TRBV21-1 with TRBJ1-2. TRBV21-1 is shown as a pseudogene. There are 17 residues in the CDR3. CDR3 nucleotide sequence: TGTGCCAGCAGCAAAGGTTCGGATACGAAGCAAGATGATGGCTACACCTTC. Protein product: CASSKGSDTKQDDGYTF.

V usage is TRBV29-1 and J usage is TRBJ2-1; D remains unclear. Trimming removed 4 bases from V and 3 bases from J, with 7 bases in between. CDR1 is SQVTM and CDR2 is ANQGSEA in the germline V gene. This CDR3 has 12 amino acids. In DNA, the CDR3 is TGCAGCGTTGCGATTAACTACAATGAGCAGTTCTTC. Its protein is CSVAINYNEQFF.

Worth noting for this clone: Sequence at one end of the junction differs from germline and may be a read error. CDR3 in amino acids: CAIIEREGTDTQYF. CDR3 bases: TGTGCCATCATTGAGCGGGAGGGCACAGATACGCAGTATTTT. This chain uses TRBV10-3 with TRBJ2-3, with 9 positions matching TRBD2. Germline V gene sequence: CDR1 ENHRY, CDR2 SYGVKD. The CDR3 extends over 14 amino acids.

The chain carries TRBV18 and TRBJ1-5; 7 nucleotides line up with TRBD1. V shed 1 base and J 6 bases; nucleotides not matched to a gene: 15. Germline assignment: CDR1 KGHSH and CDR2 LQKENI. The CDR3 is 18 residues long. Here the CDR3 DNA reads TGTGCCAGCTCACCACGGGGGTCAGGGGGAGATGTAGGTCAGCCCCAGCATTTT. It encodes CASSPRGSGGDVGQPQHF. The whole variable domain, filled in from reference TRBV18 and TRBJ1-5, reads NAGVMQNPRHLVRRRGQEARLRCSPMKGHSHVYWYRQLPEEGLKFMVYLQKENIIDESGMPKERFSAEFPKEGPSILRIQQVVRGDSAAYFCASSPRGSGGDVGQPQHFGDGTRLSIL.

CDR3 sequence reads: CASSLEGWKTQYF. The CDR3 DNA sequence: TGCGCCAGCAGCTTGGAAGGGTGGAAGACCCAGTACTTC. V and J are TRBV5-1 and TRBJ2-5; D unresolved. Trimming removed 0 bases from V and 6 bases from J, with 9 bases in between. The CDR3 runs to 13 residues. The germline gives CDR1 SGHRS, CDR2 YFSETQ.

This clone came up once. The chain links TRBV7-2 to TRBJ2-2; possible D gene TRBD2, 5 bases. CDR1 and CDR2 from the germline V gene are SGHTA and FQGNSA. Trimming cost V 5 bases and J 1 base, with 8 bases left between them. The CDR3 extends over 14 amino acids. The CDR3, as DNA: TGTGCCAGCAGCCCGGACTGGAACACCGGGGAGCTGTTTTTT. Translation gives CASSPDWNTGELFF.

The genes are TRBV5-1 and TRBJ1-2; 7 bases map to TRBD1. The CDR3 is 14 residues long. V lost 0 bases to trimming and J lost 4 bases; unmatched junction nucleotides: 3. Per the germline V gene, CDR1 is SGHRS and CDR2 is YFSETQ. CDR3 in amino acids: CASSLVQGSYGYTF. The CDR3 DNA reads TGCGCCAGCAGCTTGGTACAGGGGAGCTATGGCTACACCTTC.

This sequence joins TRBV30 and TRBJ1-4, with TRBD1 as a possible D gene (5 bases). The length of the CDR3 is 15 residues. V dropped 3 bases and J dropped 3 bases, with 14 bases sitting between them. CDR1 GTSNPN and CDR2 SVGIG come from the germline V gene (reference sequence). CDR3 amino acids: CAWRDLGGANEKLFF. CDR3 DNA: TGTGCCTGGAGGGATCTGGGGGGGGCTAATGAAAAACTGTTTTTT.

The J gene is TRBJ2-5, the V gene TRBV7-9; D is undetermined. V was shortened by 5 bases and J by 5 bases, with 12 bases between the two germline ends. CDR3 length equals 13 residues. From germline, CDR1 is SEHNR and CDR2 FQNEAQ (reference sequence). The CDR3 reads CASSPPSAETQYF. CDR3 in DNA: TGTGCCAGCAGCCCCCCCTCCGCGGAGACCCAGTACTTC. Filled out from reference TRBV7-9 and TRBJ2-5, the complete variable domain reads DTGVSQNPRHKITKRGQNVTFRCDPISEHNRLYWYRQTLGQGPEFLTYFQNEAQLEKSRLLSDRFSAERPKGSFSTLEIQRTEQGDSAMYLCASSPPSAETQYFGPGTRLLVL.